The entry that follows covers one T cell receptor beta chain sequence. These data originate in a study of blood T cell repertoires in COVID-19. Study in general: There were acute and convalescent COVID-19 samples, and they came from the United States, Italy and Spain. T cells, B-cell-depleted T cells, or PBMCs supplied cDNA or gDNA.

The CDR3 runs 16 residues. The V segment lost 3 bases and the J segment 6 bases; nucleotides outside the gene matches: 14. The germline gives CDR1 SQVTM, CDR2 ANQGSEA. In the source study's methods: Reference gene primer amplification in the assay estimated nucleated cell counts. Generated by immunoSEQ multiplex PCR, the TCRdb table keeps only in-frame clones and is missing some. V, J and clone size reflect that table, while D and trimming were determined from the DNA. The data show about 260,000 clones, with approximately 92% seen just once and 2.6% held by the top ten. Enrolled during active infection, Seattle patients were then followed longitudinally.

This TCR was sampled from a young adult with COVID-19, enrolled during active disease. V is TRBV29-1 and J is TRBJ2-3; 8 bases agree with TRBD2. The sequenced sample consisted of peripheral blood. The CDR3 sequence: CSVDGGLGGSSDTQYF. The DNA of the CDR3 is TGCAGCGTTGATGGGGGACTAGGGGGGAGTTCTGATACGCAGTATTTT.